The 19 T cell receptor beta chains below were found in one sample sequenced in a study of blood T cell repertoires in COVID-19. This table comes from immunoSEQ multiplex PCR, and its TCRdb copy is limited to in-frame clones, with some not included. The sample consists of roughly 320,000 clones, 85% to 90% of them appearing once. Sequenced sample: peripheral blood. The receptors shown here come from a woman aged 45-60 years with COVID-19, enrolled during active disease.

This chain uses TRBV9 with TRBJ2-1; 7 bases align to TRBD2. The ends lost 0 bases at V and 6 bases at J; junction bases unmatched: 6. The CDR3 is made up of 15 amino acids. Per the germline V gene, CDR1 is SGDLS and CDR2 is YYNGEE. The CDR3 DNA sequence: TGTGCCAGCAGCGTAGCAGGGAGGGCCCTCAATGAGCAGTTCTTC. Its protein is CASSVAGRALNEQFF.

V is TRBV6-5 and J is TRBJ1-2; D call uncertain. Germline values: CDR1 MNHEY, CDR2 SVGAGI. This CDR3 is built from 12 residues. Trimming took off 5 bases at V and 4 bases at J, with 8 bases between the two ends. The CDR3 sequence: CASSPSPYGYTF. CDR3 DNA: TGTGCCAGCAGTCCTTCCCCCTATGGCTACACCTTC.

The CDR3 spells CASSRLPTANTGELFF. DNA of the CDR3: TGTGCCAGCAGCCGACTGCCAACCGCGAACACCGGGGAGCTGTTTTTT. The V gene is TRBV7-3, the J gene TRBJ2-2; D gene uncertain. The CDR3 totals 16 residues. The V and J ends lost 5 bases and 0 bases respectively, with 13 bases between them. The germline CDR1 and CDR2 sequences are SGHTA and FQGTGA.

The chain uses TRBV6-6 and TRBJ2-1; D possibly corresponds to TRBD2 (5 bases). Germline V gene data show CDR1 as MNHNY and CDR2 as SVGAGI (reference sequence). Trimming pared 10 bases from V and 7 bases from J, leaving 17 bases between. The CDR3 is 13 residues long. CDR3 in amino acids: CAIEGLPGNEQFF. The CDR3 DNA reads as TGTGCCATCGAAGGACTGCCGGGGAATGAGCAGTTCTTC.

The chain joins TRBV19 to TRBJ2-2; TRBD2 is a possible D gene (5 bases). This CDR3 comprises 12 residues. V was trimmed by 9 bases and J by 1 base, leaving 6 bases between them. In germline, CDR1 is LNHDA, CDR2 SQIVND (reference sequence). CDR3 sequence: CASRGNTGELFF. In DNA, the CDR3 is TGTGCCAGCCGGGGGAACACCGGGGAGCTGTTTTTT.

The V gene is TRBV24-1, the J gene TRBJ1-2; D is perhaps TRBD1 (6 bases). This CDR3 region has 12 residues. Trimming shortened V by 6 bases and J by 8 bases, and 12 bases separated the two germline ends. Germline lookup yields CDR1 KGHDR and CDR2 SFDVKD. Here the CDR3 reads CATSNTGTGYTF. The CDR3, as DNA: TGTGCCACCAGTAATACAGGGACAGGCTACACCTTC.

In this sample, this clone turned up once. CDR3 loop: CASSLNYGYTF. CDR3 nucleotides: TGTGCCAGCAGCCTTAACTATGGCTACACCTTC. The rearrangement joins TRBV11-2 to TRBJ1-2, with no clear D. This CDR3 contains 11 residues. Germline V gives CDR1 SGHAT, CDR2 FQNNGV. The V end lost 5 bases, the J end lost 1 base, and 2 bases lay between the germline ends.

V gene TRBV29-1 combines with J gene TRBJ2-6; no clear D gene. V lost 4 bases and J lost 0, with 7 bases in between. Germline assignment: CDR1 SQVTM and CDR2 ANQGSEA. The CDR3 consists of 14 residues. CDR3 in amino acids: CSVGGRSGANVLTF. CDR3 coding DNA: TGCAGCGTTGGTGGGCGCTCTGGGGCCAACGTCCTGACTTTC.

This rearrangement joins TRBV6-5 to TRBJ1-2; no reliable D call. The CDR3 consists of 14 residues. Per germline, CDR1 MNHEY and CDR2 SVGAGI. Trimming removed 5 bases at V and 0 bases at J, with 10 bases between. In nucleotides, the CDR3 is TGTGCCAGCAGTAGAGGCAGACCTAACTATGGCTACACCTTC. This sequence encodes CASSRGRPNYGYTF.

This chain links TRBV30 with TRBJ2-7, with D unresolved. The CDR3 runs 13 residues. V was trimmed by 1 base and J by 8 bases, leaving 15 bases between them. Germline V gene data show CDR1 as GTSNPN and CDR2 as SVGIG (reference sequence). The CDR3 nucleotides read TGTGCCTGGAGTGACCACTTTTCCCGTCAGCAGTACTTC. Amino acids: CAWSDHFSRQQYF.

The rearrangement links TRBV6-5 to TRBJ2-1; 10 positions agree with TRBD2. The CDR3 sequence is 15 residues long. The germline V gene has CDR1 MNHEY and CDR2 SVGAGI. V shed 6 bases and J 5 bases; nucleotides not matched to a gene: 7. This chain's CDR3 is CASRAGTSENNEQFF. In nucleotides, the CDR3 is TGTGCCAGCAGAGCCGGGACTAGCGAAAACAATGAGCAGTTCTTC.

The chain couples TRBV18 to TRBJ1-4, with D possibly matching TRBD1 (5 bases). Trimming pared 6 bases from V and 7 bases from J, leaving 12 bases between. The CDR3 extends over 13 amino acids. Germline V CDR1 and CDR2: KGHSH, LQKENI. CDR3 amino acids: CASSPQGTEKLFF. The CDR3 DNA reads as TGTGCCAGCTCCCCCCAGGGTACTGAAAAACTGTTTTTT.

This sequence joins TRBV19 and TRBJ2-1; D perhaps matches TRBD2 (5 bases). The germline CDR1 and CDR2 sequences are LNHDA and SQIVND (reference sequence). The CDR3 extends over 15 amino acids. Trimming stripped 3 bases from V and 12 bases from J, with 21 bases between. The CDR3 is CASSIRDPLSFGQFF. In DNA, the CDR3 is TGTGCCAGTAGTATCCGGGATCCCCTATCTTTCGGGCAGTTCTTC.

This clone was detected only a few times. V usage is TRBV2 and J usage is TRBJ2-7, with TRBD2 identical over 11 bases. Germline V lookup: CDR1 SNHLY, CDR2 FYNNEI. V shed 5 bases, J shed 2 bases, and the junction held 5 bases outside the gene matches. This CDR3 has 15 residues. As DNA, the CDR3 is TGTGCCAGCAGTACTCGACTAGCGGGAACCTACGAGCAGTACTTC. This encodes CASSTRLAGTYEQYF.

Here the CDR3 reads CATSGGQGANQPQHF. Written as DNA, the CDR3 is TGTGCCACCAGCGGGGGACAGGGCGCCAATCAGCCCCAGCATTTT. V gene TRBV15 combines with J gene TRBJ1-5; 9 bases map to TRBD1. With 5 bases clipped from V and 3 bases from J, the junction kept 5 bases outside the gene matches. This CDR3 has 15 amino acids. In germline, CDR1 is LNHNV, CDR2 YYDKDF (reference sequence).

This rearrangement joins TRBV3-1 (or the pseudogene TRBV3-2) to TRBJ1-2; the D gene is possibly TRBD1 (6 bases). Per the germline V gene, CDR1 is LGHDT and CDR2 is YNNKEL (reference sequence). V lost 3 bases and J lost 4, with 12 bases in between. The CDR3 spans 14 residues. The CDR3 DNA is TGTGCCAGCAGCCATGCCGGGACAAGCTATGGCTACACCTTC. Its translation: CASSHAGTSYGYTF.

The chain is built from TRBV19 and TRBJ1-3, with a weak D call TRBD1 (6 bases). This CDR3 spans 13 amino acids. Deletions cut 7 bases from V and 4 bases from J, with 11 bases between. The germline gives CDR1 LNHDA, CDR2 SQIVND (reference sequence). The CDR3 DNA sequence: TGTGCCAGTATAAGGGGGAACGGAAACACCATATATTTT. Protein: CASIRGNGNTIYF.

The chain combines TRBV5-4 with TRBJ2-2, with 15 bases aligning to TRBD2. V gave up 4 bases and J gave up 6 bases; unmatched junction bases: 13. The CDR3 is 19 residues long. Germline V lookup: CDR1 SGHNT, CDR2 YYREEE (reference sequence). The DNA of the CDR3 is TGTGCCAGCAGCGCTCCGGGACTAGCGGGAGGAATAGGGGCCGGGGAGCTGTTTTTT. Its protein is CASSAPGLAGGIGAGELFF.

CDR3 protein: CASSGVWDRANYEQYF. Here the CDR3 DNA reads TGTGCCAGCAGCGGTGTTTGGGACAGGGCTAATTACGAGCAGTACTTC. This chain joins TRBV2 and TRBJ2-7; 9 bases line up with TRBD1. Germline-derived CDR1 and CDR2 are SNHLY and FYNNEI. J was trimmed by 4 bases and V by 6 bases; bases with no gene match: 13. The CDR3 totals 16 residues. The full variable domain, with the rest looked up from reference TRBV2 and TRBJ2-7, is EPEVTQTPSHQVTQMGQEVILRCVPISNHLYFYWYRQILGQKVEFLVSFYNNEISEKSEIFDDQFSVERPDGSNFTLKIRSTKLEDSAMYFCASSGVWDRANYEQYFGPGTRLTVT.